This paragraph reports one T cell receptor (beta chain). Trimming cost V 1 base and J 6 bases; bases outside gene matches: 14. Germline CDR1 is SGHRS and CDR2 is YFSETQ. This CDR3 has 19 residues. The sample belongs to a study of blood T cell repertoires in COVID-19. For the study at large: Researchers got acute and convalescent COVID-19 samples from the United States, Italy and Spain. Sources were T cells, B-cell-depleted T cells, or PBMCs; the material itself was cDNA or gDNA.

TCRdb keeps only in-frame clones here, not all; method: immunoSEQ multiplex PCR. The sample carries around 60,000 clones, more than 80% recorded once. The chain employs TRBV5-1 and TRBJ2-2; TRBD2 agrees at 11 bases. The clonotype originates from a human donor with active COVID-19. The donor label of this sample is uncertain. The sequencing sample was made of peripheral blood. CDR3 loop: CASSLPIVIAGGPAGELFF. In DNA form, the CDR3 reads TGCGCCAGCAGCTTGCCGATAGTTATAGCGGGAGGGCCCGCCGGGGAGCTGTTTTTT.